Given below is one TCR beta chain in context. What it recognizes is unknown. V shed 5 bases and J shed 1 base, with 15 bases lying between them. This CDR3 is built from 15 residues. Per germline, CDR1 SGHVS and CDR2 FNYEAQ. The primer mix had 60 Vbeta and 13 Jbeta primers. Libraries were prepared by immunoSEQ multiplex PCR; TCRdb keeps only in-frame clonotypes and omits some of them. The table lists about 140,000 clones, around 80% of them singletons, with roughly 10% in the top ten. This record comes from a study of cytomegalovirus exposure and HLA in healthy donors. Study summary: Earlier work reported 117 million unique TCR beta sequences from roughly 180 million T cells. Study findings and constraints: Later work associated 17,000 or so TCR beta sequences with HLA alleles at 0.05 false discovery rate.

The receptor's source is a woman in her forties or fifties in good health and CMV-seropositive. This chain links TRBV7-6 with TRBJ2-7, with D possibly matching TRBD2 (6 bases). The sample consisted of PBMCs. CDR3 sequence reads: CASSLARDSSYEQYF. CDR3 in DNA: TGTGCCAGCAGCCTGGCCCGGGACTCTTCCTACGAGCAGTACTTC. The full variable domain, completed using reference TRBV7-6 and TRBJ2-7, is GAGVSQSPRYKVTKRGQDVALRCDPISGHVSLYWYRQALGQGPEFLTYFNYEAQQDKSGLPNDRFSAERPEGSISTLTIQRTEQRDSAMYRCASSLARDSSYEQYFGPGTRLTVT.